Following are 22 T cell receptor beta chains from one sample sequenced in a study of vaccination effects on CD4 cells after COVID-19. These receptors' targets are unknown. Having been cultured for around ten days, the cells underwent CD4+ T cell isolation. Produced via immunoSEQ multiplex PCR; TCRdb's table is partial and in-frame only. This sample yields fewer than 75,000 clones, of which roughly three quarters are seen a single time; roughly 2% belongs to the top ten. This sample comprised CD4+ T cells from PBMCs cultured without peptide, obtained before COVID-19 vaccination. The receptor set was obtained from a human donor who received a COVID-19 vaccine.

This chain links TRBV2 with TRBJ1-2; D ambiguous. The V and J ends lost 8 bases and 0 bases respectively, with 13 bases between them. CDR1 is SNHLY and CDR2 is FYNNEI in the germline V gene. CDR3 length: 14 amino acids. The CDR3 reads CASRWTEANYGYTF. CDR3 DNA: TGTGCCAGCCGTTGGACCGAGGCTAACTATGGCTACACCTTC. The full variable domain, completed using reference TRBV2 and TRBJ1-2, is EPEVTQTPSHQVTQMGQEVILRCVPISNHLYFYWYRQILGQKVEFLVSFYNNEISEKSEIFDDQFSVERPDGSNFTLKIRSTKLEDSAMYFCASRWTEANYGYTFGSGTRLTVV.

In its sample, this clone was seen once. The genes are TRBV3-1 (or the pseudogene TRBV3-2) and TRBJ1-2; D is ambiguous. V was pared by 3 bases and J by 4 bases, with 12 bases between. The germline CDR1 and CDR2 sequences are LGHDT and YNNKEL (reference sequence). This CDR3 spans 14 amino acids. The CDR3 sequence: CASSQWTDPYGYTF. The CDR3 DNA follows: TGTGCCAGCAGCCAGTGGACGGACCCCTATGGCTACACCTTC.

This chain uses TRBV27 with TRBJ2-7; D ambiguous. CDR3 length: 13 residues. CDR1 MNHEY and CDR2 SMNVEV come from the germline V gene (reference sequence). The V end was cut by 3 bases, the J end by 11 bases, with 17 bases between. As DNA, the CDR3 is TGTGCCAGCAGTTTGGCTCCGGACCAAAGAGAGTACGTC. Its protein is CASSLAPDQREYV.

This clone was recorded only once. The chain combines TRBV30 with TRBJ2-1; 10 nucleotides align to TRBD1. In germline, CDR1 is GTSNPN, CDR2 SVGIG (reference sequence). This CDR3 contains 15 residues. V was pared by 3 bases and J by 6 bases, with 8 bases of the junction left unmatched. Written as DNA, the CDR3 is TGTGCCTGGAGGCTCCGGGACAGGGGTTTCAATGAGCAGTTCTTC. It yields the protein CAWRLRDRGFNEQFF.

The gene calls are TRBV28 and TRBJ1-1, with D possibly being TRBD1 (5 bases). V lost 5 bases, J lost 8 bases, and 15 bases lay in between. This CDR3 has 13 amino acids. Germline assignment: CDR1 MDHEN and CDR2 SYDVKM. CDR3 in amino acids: CASSPNFQGEAFF. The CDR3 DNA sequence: TGTGCCAGCAGTCCCAACTTCCAGGGAGAAGCTTTCTTT. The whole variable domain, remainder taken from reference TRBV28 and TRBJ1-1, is DVKVTQSSRYLVKRTGEKVFLECVQDMDHENMFWYRQDPGLGLRLIYFSYDVKMKEKGDIPEGYSVSREKKERFSLILESASTNQTSMYLCASSPNFQGEAFFGQGTRLTVV.

CDR3 DNA sequence: TGCGCCAGCAGCCGTACGGCGAAAGTGGATGAAAAACTGTTTTTT. As protein: CASSRTAKVDEKLFF. The V call is TRBV4-3, the J call TRBJ1-4, with D unclear. This CDR3 has 15 amino acids. V dropped 4 bases and J dropped 6 bases, with 15 bases sitting between them. CDR1 and CDR2 from the germline V gene are LGHNA and YSLEER.

CDR3 bases: TGTGCCACCAGGCCCGGGGGGGCCTTGGGTAGGACTGAGCAGTTCTTC. It yields the protein CATRPGGALGRTEQFF. The chain employs TRBV24-1 and TRBJ2-1; 8 positions match TRBD2. V trimming: 7 bases; J trimming: 9 bases; junction bases outside the gene matches: 16. There are 16 residues in the CDR3. Looked up from germline, CDR1 is KGHDR and CDR2 is SFDVKD.

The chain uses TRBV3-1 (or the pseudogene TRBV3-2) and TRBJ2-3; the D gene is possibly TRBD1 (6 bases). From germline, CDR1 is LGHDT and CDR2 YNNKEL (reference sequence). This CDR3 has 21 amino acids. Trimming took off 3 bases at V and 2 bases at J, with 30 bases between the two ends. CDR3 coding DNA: TGTGCCAGCAGCCACCAAGGAGGAGCTAGACGTGTTGGGGGCGCCACAGATACGCAGTATTTT. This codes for CASSHQGGARRVGGATDTQYF.

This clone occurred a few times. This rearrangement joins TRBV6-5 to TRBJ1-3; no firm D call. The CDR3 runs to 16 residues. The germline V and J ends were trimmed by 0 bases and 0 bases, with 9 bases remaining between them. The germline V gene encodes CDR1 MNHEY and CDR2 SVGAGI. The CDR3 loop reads CASSYSTQYSGNTIYF. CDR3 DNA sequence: TGTGCCAGCAGTTACTCGACACAATACTCTGGAAACACCATATATTTT.

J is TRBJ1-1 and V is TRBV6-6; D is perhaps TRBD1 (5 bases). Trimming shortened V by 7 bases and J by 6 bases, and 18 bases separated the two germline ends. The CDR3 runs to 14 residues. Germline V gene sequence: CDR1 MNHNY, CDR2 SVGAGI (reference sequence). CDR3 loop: CASIGHSQRAEAFF. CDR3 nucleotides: TGTGCCAGCATTGGACACTCCCAAAGGGCTGAAGCTTTCTTT.

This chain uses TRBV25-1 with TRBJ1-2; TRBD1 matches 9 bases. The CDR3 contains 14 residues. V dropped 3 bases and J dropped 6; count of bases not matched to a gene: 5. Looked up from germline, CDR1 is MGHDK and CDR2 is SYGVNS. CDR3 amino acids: CASSETGGSHGYTF. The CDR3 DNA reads TGTGCCAGCAGTGAGACAGGGGGTAGTCATGGCTACACCTTC.

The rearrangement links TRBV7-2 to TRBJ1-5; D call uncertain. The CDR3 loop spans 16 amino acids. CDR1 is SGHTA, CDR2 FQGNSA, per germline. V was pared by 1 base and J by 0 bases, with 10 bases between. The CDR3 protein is CASSLVVTVSNQPQHF. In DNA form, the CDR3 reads TGTGCCAGCAGCTTAGTGGTCACAGTTAGCAATCAGCCCCAGCATTTT.

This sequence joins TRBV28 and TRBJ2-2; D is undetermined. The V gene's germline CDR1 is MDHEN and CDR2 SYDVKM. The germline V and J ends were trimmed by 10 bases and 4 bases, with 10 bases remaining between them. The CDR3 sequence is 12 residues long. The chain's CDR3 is CAIERITGELFF. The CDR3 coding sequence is TGTGCCATAGAACGGATCACCGGGGAGCTGTTTTTT.

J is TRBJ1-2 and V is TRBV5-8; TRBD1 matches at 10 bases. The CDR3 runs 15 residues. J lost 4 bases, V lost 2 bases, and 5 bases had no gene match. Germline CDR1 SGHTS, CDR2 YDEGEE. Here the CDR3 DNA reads TGTGCCAGCAGCTTTGGGACAGGGGATCCCTATGGCTACACCTTC. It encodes CASSFGTGDPYGYTF. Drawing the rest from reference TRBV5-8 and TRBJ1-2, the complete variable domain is EAGVTQSPTHLIKTRGQQATLRCSPISGHTSVYWYQQALGLGLQFLLWYDEGEERNRGNFPPRFSGRQFPNYSSELNVNALELEDSALYLCASSFGTGDPYGYTFGSGTRLTVV.

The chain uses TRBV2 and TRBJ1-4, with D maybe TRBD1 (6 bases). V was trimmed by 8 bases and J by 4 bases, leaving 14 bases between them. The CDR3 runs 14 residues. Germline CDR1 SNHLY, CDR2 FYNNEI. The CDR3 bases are TGTGCCAGCGTACGGGGGCTGGGTAATGAAAAACTGTTTTTT. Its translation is CASVRGLGNEKLFF.

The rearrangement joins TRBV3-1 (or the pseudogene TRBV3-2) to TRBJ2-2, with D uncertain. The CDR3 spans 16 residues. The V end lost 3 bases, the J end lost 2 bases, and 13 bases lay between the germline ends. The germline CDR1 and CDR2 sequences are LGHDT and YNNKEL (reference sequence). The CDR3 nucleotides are TGTGCCAGCAGCCAGAACCTGCGGCTTAACACCGGGGAGCTGTTTTTT. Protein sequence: CASSQNLRLNTGELFF.

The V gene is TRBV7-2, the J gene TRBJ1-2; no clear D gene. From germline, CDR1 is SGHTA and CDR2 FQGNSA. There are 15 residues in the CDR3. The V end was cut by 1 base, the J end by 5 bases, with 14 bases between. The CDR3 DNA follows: TGTGCCAGCAGCTTAGGGGCAGCCTTTCTATATGGCTACACCTTC. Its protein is CASSLGAAFLYGYTF.

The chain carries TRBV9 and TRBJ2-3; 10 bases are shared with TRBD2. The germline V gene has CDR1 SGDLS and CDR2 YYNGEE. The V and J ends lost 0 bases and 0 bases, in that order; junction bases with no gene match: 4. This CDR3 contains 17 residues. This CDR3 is CASSVEGLARSTDTQYF. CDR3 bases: TGTGCCAGCAGCGTAGAGGGACTAGCGAGAAGCACAGATACGCAGTATTTT.

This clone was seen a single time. The CDR3 DNA reads TGTGCCAGCAGTTCAAACAGGGGGCGTGGACAAGAGACCCAGTACTTC. It codes for CASSSNRGRGQETQYF. The rearrangement links TRBV27 to TRBJ2-5; 9 bases line up with TRBD1. The CDR3 contains 16 residues. Trimming at V came to 4 bases and at J to 2 bases, leaving 8 bases not matched to a gene. Germline lookup yields CDR1 MNHEY and CDR2 SMNVEV (reference sequence).

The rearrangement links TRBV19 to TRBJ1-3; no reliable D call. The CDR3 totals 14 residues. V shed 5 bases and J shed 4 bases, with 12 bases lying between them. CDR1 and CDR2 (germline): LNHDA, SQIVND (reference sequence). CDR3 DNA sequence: TGTGCCAGTAGTGTGTACATCGGGGGAAACACCATATATTTT. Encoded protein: CASSVYIGGNTIYF.

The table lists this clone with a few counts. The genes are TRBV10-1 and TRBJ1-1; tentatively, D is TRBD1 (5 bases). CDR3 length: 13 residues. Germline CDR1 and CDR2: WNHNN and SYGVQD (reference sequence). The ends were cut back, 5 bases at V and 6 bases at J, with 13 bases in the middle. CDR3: CASSQFQGAEAFF. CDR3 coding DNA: TGCGCCAGCAGTCAATTTCAGGGTGCTGAAGCTTTCTTT.

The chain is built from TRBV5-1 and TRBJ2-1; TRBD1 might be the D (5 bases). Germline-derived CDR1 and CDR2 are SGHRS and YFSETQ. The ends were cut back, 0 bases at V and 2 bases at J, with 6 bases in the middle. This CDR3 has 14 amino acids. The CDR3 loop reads CASSLGQTYNEQFF. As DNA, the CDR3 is TGCGCCAGCAGCTTGGGACAGACCTACAATGAGCAGTTCTTC.